There are a few counts of the clone carrying this T cell receptor beta chain. The protocol attached unique molecular identifiers to individual cDNA molecules. MiXCR, applied by TCRdb to the 5' RACE reads, yields one record per CDR3 protein. The sample shows about 61,000 distinct CDR3 sequences, 9.5% to 14% of them seen only once. The data are from a study of early T cells in non-severe SARS-CoV-2 infection. Sequenced material: whole blood. The receptor was derived from an adult who was a healthcare worker with PCR-confirmed SARS-CoV-2 infection or an uninfected control (not recorded which).

The chain's CDR3 is CAWSRRSGQGRYEQYF. The CDR3 nucleotides are TGTGCCTGGAGTCGGCGATCAGGACAGGGGAGGTACGAGCAGTACTTC. The rearrangement links TRBV30 to TRBJ2-7, with 9 nucleotides matching TRBD1. Germline-derived CDR1 and CDR2 are GTSNPN and SVGIG (reference sequence). This CDR3 has 16 residues. The V segment lost 2 bases and the J segment 4 bases; nucleotides outside the gene matches: 12.